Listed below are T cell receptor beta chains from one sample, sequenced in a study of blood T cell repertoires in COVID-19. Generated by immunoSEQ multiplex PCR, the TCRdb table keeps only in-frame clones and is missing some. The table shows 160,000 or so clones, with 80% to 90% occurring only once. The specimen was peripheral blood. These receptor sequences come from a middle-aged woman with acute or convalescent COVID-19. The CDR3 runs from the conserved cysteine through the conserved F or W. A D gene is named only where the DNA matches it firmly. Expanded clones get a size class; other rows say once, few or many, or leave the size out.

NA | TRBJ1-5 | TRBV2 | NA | TGTGCCAGCAGTGAAGGTTCGGGAGGGCAGCCCCAGCATTTT | CASSEGSGGQPQHF
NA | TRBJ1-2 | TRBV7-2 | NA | TGTGCCAGCAGCTCCTCGGGAGGGCCTAATGGCTACACCTTC | CASSSSGGPNGYTF
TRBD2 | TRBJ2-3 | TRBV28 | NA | TGTGCCAGCAGCAGAGCAACGCAGGGACTAGTGATCACAGATACGCAGTATTTT | CASSRATQGLVITDTQYF
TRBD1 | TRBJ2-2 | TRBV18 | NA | TGTGCCAGCTCACCTTCGACAGGGAAGCACACCGGGGAGCTGTTTTTT | CASSPSTGKHTGELFF
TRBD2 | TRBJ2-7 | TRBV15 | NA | TGTGCCACCAGCAGAAGACTAGCGGGGGTTTACGAGCAGTACTTC | CATSRRLAGVYEQYF
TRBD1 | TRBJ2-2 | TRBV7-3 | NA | TGTGCCAGCAGCTTCGGGACAGGGAACACCGGGGAGCTGTTTTTT | CASSFGTGNTGELFF
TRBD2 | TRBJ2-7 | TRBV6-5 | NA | TGTGCCAGCATCCCCCGCGGTAGCGGGAGAATGGCTCAGTACTTC | CASIPRGSGRMAQYF
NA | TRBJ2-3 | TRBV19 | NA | TGTGCCAGTAGTATAGCCCCGGGTGCGGATACGCAGTATTTT | CASSIAPGADTQYF
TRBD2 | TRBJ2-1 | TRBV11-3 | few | TGTGCCAGCAGCTTATTCTCGGGAGGGCCAAGTAATGAGCAGTTCTTC | CASSLFSGGPSNEQFF
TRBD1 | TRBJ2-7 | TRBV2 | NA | TGTGCCAGCAGGCCCGGGACAGGGAACTCCTACGAGCAGTACTTC | CASRPGTGNSYEQYF
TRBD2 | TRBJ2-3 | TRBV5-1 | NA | TGCGCCAGCAGCTTGGTTGGGACTAGTGGGTCAGATACGCAGTATTTT | CASSLVGTSGSDTQYF
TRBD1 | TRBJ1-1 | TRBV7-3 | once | TGTGCCAGCAGCCCGGGACAGGCGAACACTGAAGCTTTCTTT | CASSPGQANTEAFF
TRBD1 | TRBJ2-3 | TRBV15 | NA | TGTGCCACCAGCAGAGGAGACAGGGATGTTCAAGCTCCGTATTTT | CATSRGDRDVQAPYF
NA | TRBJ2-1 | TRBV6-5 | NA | TGTGCCAGCGGCCTCCTAGATTCGGGTGAGCAGTTCTTC | CASGLLDSGEQFF
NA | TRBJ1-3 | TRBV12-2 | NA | TGTGCAAGTCGCCATCCGGCAAGACAGCCATTTCTCAATACTTGCTCTGGAAACACCATATATTTT | CASRHPARQPFLNTCSGNTIYF
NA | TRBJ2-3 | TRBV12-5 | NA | TGTGCTAGTGGTTTGGTACTTAAGGATACGCAGTATTTT | CASGLVLKDTQYF
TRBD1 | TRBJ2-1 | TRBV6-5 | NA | TGTGCCAGCAGACGGACAGGGAGTGTCGATGAGCAGTTCTTC | CASRRTGSVDEQFF
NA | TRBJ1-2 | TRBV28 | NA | TGTGCCACCCTTCTCCTAGGTGGCTATGGCTACACCTTC | CATLLLGGYGYTF
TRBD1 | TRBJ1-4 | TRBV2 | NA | TGTGCCAGCAGAGGGACAGGGGGAAAACTGTTTTTT | CASRGTGGKLFF
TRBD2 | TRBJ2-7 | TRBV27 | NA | TGTGCCAGCAGTTTAGGGCTAGCGGGATCCTACGAGCAGTACTTC | CASSLGLAGSYEQYF
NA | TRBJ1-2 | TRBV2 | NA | TGTGCCAGCACTAGAGGTGATGGCTACACCTTC | CASTRGDGYTF
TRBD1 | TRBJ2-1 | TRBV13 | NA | TGTGCCAGCAGCTTTACCGGGACAGGCCCAACGGGGCAGTTCTTC | CASSFTGTGPTGQFF
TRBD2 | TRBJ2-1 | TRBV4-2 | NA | TGTGCCAGCAGTAACCTTGGCGGGGGGGCCGATGAGCAGTTCTTC | CASSNLGGGADEQFF
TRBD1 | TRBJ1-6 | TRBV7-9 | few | TGTGCCAGCAGCATGGACAGGGAAAAAGGAAAGACCTATAATTCACCCCTCCACTTT | CASSMDREKGKTYNSPLHF
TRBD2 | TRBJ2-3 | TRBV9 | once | TGTGCCAGCAGCGTCATAGCGGGAGGGTCAGATACGCAGTATTTT | CASSVIAGGSDTQYF
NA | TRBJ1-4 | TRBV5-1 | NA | TGCGCCAGCAGCTTGGAAGGCGGGTTCTGGGCTAATGAAAAACTGTTTTTT | CASSLEGGFWANEKLFF
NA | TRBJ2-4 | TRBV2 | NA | TGTGCCAACTCAGGGGGGCTAGCCAAAAACATTCAGTACTTC | CANSGGLAKNIQYF